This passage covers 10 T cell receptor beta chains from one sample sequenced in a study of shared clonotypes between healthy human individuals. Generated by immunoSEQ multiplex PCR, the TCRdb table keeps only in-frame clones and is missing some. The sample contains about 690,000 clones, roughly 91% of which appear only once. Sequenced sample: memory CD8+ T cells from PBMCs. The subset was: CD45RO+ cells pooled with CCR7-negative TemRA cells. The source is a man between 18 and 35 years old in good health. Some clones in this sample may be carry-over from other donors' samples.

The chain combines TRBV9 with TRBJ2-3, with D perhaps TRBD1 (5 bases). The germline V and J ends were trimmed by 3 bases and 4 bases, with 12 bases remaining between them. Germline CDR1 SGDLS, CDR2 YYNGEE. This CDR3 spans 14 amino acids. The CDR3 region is CASSARQRSDTQYF. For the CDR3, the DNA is TGTGCCAGCAGCGCACGACAGCGCTCAGATACGCAGTATTTT.

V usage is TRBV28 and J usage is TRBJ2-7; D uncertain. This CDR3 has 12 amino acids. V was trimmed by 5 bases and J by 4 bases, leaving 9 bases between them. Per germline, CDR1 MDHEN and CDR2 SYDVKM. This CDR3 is CASSPDLYEQYF. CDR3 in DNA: TGTGCCAGCAGTCCAGACTTGTACGAGCAGTACTTC. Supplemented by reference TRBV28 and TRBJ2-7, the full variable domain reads DVKVTQSSRYLVKRTGEKVFLECVQDMDHENMFWYRQDPGLGLRLIYFSYDVKMKEKGDIPEGYSVSREKKERFSLILESASTNQTSMYLCASSPDLYEQYFGPGTRLTVT.

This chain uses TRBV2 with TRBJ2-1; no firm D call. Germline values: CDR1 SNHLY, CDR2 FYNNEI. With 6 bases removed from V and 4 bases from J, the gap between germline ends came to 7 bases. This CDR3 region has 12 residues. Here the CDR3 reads CASSGEYNEQFF. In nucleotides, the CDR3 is TGTGCCAGCAGCGGAGAATACAATGAGCAGTTCTTC.

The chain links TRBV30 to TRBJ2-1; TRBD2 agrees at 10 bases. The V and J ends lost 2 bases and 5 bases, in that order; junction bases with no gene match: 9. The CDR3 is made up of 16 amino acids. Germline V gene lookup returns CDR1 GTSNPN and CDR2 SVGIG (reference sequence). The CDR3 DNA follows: TGTGCCTGGAGTTACGGAGCGGGGGGGCCCCACAATGAGCAGTTCTTC. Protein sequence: CAWSYGAGGPHNEQFF. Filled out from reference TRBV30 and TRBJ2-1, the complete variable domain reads SQTIHQWPATLVQPVGSPLSLECTVEGTSNPNLYWYRQAAGRGLQLLFYSVGIGQISSEVPQNLSASRPQDRQFILSSKKLLLSDSGFYLCAWSYGAGGPHNEQFFGPGTRLTVL.

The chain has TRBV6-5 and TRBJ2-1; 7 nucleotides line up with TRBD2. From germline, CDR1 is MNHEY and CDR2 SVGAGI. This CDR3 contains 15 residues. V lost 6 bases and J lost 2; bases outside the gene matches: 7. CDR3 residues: CASSPLASAYNEQFF. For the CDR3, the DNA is TGTGCCAGCAGCCCACTAGCGTCCGCCTACAATGAGCAGTTCTTC.

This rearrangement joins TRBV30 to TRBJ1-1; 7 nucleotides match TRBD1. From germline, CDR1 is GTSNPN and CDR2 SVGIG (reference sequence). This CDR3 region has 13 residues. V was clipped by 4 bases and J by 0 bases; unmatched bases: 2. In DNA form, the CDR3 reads TGTGCCTGGACAGGGGGGATGAACACTGAAGCTTTCTTT. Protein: CAWTGGMNTEAFF.

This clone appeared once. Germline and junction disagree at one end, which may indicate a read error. The DNA for the CDR3 is TGTGCCAGCAGTTACTCGATCGTCCGGACATGGTTGGTCTTC. It is translated as CASSYSIVRTWLVF. The genes are TRBV6-5 and TRBJ2-1; a weak D match, TRBD1 (5 bases). The germline gives CDR1 MNHEY, CDR2 SVGAGI. The CDR3 sequence is 14 residues long.

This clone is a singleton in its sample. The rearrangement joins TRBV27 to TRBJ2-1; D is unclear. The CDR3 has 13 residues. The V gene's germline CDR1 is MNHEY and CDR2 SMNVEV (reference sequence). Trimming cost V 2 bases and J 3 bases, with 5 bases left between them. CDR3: CASSLLNYNEQFF. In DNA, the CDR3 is TGTGCCAGCAGTTTACTAAACTACAATGAGCAGTTCTTC.

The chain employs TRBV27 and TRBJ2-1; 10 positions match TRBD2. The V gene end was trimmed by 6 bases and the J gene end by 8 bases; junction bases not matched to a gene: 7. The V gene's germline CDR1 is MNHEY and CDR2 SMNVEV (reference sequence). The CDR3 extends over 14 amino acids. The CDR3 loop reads CASSPGLAAHEQFF. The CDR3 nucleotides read TGTGCCAGCAGCCCCGGACTAGCGGCGCATGAGCAGTTCTTC.

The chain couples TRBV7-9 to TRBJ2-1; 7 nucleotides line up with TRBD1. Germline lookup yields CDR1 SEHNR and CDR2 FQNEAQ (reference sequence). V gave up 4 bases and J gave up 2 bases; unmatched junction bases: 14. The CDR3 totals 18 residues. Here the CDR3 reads CASSYETGARITYNEQFF. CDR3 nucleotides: TGTGCCAGCAGCTATGAAACAGGGGCGAGAATCACCTACAATGAGCAGTTCTTC.